The 25 T cell receptor beta chains in this list originate from one sample, sequenced in a study of T cell repertoires in cytomegalovirus infection. These receptors' targets are unknown. One entry per CDR3 protein, called by TCRdb with MiXCR from the reads. The sample shows about 78,000 distinct CDR3 sequences, 35% to 45% of them seen only once. Material: CD8+ T cells from cultured PBMCs, obtained from culture after CMV antigen stimulation. The receptors shown here come from a human donor in good health (CMV status not recorded). Some clones in this sample may be carry-over from other donors' samples.

This clonotype was seen only a few times. This chain uses TRBV27 with TRBJ2-2; TRBD1 or TRBD2 may be the D gene (6 bases each). Per germline, CDR1 MNHEY and CDR2 SMNVEV (reference sequence). The V end lost 4 bases, the J end lost 6 bases, and 21 bases lay between the germline ends. The CDR3 has 17 residues. The chain's CDR3 is CASSSPFPTRGAGELFF. As DNA, the CDR3 is TGTGCCAGCAGTTCCCCGTTCCCGACAAGGGGGGCCGGGGAGCTGTTTTTT.

The sample holds a few counts of this clonotype. This chain connects TRBV7-6 to TRBJ2-7; 10 positions agree with TRBD1. This CDR3 has 13 amino acids. V trimming: 5 bases; J trimming: 3 bases; junction bases outside the gene matches: 1. In germline, CDR1 is SGHVS, CDR2 FNYEAQ. The CDR3 DNA reads TGTGCCAGCAGCGGGGACAGGGGCTACGAGCAGTACTTC. Translating it yields CASSGDRGYEQYF.

This clonotype was seen a few times. This chain connects TRBV20-1 to TRBJ2-7, with D possibly matching TRBD1 (6 bases). V lost 6 bases and J 0 bases, leaving 9 bases between the germline ends. The length of the CDR3 is 12 residues. Germline values: CDR1 DFQATT, CDR2 SNEGSKA (reference sequence). CDR3 amino acids: CSATRGSYEQYF. The CDR3 bases are TGCAGTGCAACCAGGGGCTCCTACGAGCAGTACTTC.

This clonotype appeared many times. The chain recombines TRBV7-2 with TRBJ2-7; D not certain. V was cut by 5 bases and J by 4 bases, with 6 bases left in between. This CDR3 contains 11 residues. CDR1 and CDR2 (germline): SGHTA, FQGNSA. Here the CDR3 reads CASSRDYEQYF. The CDR3 region has the DNA TGTGCCAGCAGCCGTGATTACGAGCAGTACTTC.

The chain recombines TRBV4-1 with TRBJ2-2; a possible D gene is TRBD1 (5 bases). The CDR3 length is 14 residues. V lost 2 bases and J lost 3, with 7 bases in between. CDR1 is MGHRA and CDR2 is YSYEKL in the germline V gene. The CDR3 here is CASSQPGYTGELFF. The CDR3 nucleotides are TGCGCCAGCAGCCAACCAGGGTACACCGGGGAGCTGTTTTTT.

This clonotype was recorded at least ten times. This chain uses TRBV7-8 with TRBJ2-7, with 10 bases fitting TRBD2. With 0 bases clipped from V and 3 bases from J, the junction kept 8 bases outside the gene matches. There are 17 residues in the CDR3. Germline CDR1 is SGHVS and CDR2 is FQNEAQ. In DNA form, the CDR3 reads TGTGCCAGCAGCTTAGCGTTGCCTAGCGGGGGCAGCTACGAGCAGTACTTC. Translated: CASSLALPSGGSYEQYF.

The genes are TRBV19 and TRBJ2-7, with D uncertain. With 6 bases removed from V and 0 bases from J, the gap between germline ends came to 15 bases. Germline lookup yields CDR1 LNHDA and CDR2 SQIVND (reference sequence). The CDR3 covers 15 residues. CDR3 in DNA: TGTGCCAGTAGCCCATTGGACGGCCTCTCCTACGAGCAGTACTTC. It encodes CASSPLDGLSYEQYF.

This clonotype was observed a handful of times. The V gene is TRBV6-1, the J gene TRBJ2-3; D is unresolved. This CDR3 comprises 13 residues. Trimming shortened V by 5 bases and J by 2 bases, and 8 bases separated the two germline ends. CDR1 is MNHNS, CDR2 SASEGT, per germline. The chain's CDR3 is CASSPKLTDTQYF. The CDR3 region has the DNA TGTGCCAGCAGTCCAAAGCTCACAGATACGCAGTATTTT.

This clonotype was counted ten times or more. The chain combines TRBV6-2 or TRBV6-3 with TRBJ2-4, with 9 bases fitting TRBD1. The CDR3 spans 15 residues. The germline CDR1 and CDR2 sequences are MNHEY and SVGEGT. The V segment lost 6 bases and the J segment 1 base; nucleotides outside the gene matches: 4. CDR3 sequence: CASSRDRGAKNIQYF. The DNA of the CDR3 is TGTGCCAGCAGCCGCGACAGGGGGGCCAAAAACATTCAGTACTTC.

The V and J genes are TRBV29-1 and TRBJ2-7, with TRBD1 identical over 9 bases. Per germline, CDR1 SQVTM and CDR2 ANQGSEA. J gave up 5 bases and V 4 bases, and 9 bases lay outside the gene matches. CDR3 size: 14 residues. This CDR3 reads CSVAGTGRADEQYF. DNA of the CDR3: TGCAGCGTTGCCGGGACAGGGAGGGCAGACGAGCAGTACTTC.

The chain combines TRBV7-4 with TRBJ2-2; TRBD1 or TRBD2 may be the D gene (5 bases each). Germline V gives CDR1 SGHVT, CDR2 SQSDAQ. This CDR3 region has 16 residues. V dropped 5 bases and J dropped 1 base, with 14 bases sitting between them. The chain's CDR3 is CASSPTGTGNTGELFF. In nucleotides, the CDR3 is TGTGCCAGCAGCCCCACCGGGACGGGGAACACCGGGGAGCTGTTTTTT.

This chain links TRBV12-3 or TRBV12-4 with TRBJ1-2; perhaps TRBD1 as D (5 bases). The CDR3 consists of 11 residues. V shed 10 bases and J shed 4 bases, with 10 bases lying between them. This CDR3 is CAKGDGYGYTF. The CDR3, as DNA: TGTGCCAAAGGGGACGGCTATGGCTACACCTTC.

V gene TRBV7-9 combines with J gene TRBJ2-7; D gene unclear. CDR3 length equals 12 residues. The germline V gene has CDR1 SEHNR and CDR2 FQNEAQ (reference sequence). The V and J ends lost 6 bases and 0 bases respectively, with 6 bases between them. The DNA of the CDR3 is TGTGCCAGCAGGGGGTCCTCCTACGAGCAGTACTTC. Translating gives CASRGSSYEQYF.

The rearrangement uses TRBV28 and TRBJ2-7; 10 bases fit TRBD1. The ends lost 6 bases at V and 4 bases at J; junction bases unmatched: 6. Germline-derived CDR1 and CDR2 are MDHEN and SYDVKM. The CDR3 runs 14 residues. The CDR3 DNA reads as TGTGCCAGCAGCGGAGGGACAGGGGATTACGAGCAGTACTTC. Residues: CASSGGTGDYEQYF.

DNA of the CDR3: TGTGCCAGCAGCGCCTTAGAGAGCGGCGGCTCCTATAATTCACCCCTCCACTTT. Protein sequence: CASSALESGGSYNSPLHF. The chain links TRBV9 to TRBJ1-6, with D uncertain. Germline V gene sequence: CDR1 SGDLS, CDR2 YYNGEE. The V gene lost 3 bases and the J gene lost 0 bases, with 16 bases spanning the gap. The CDR3 runs to 18 residues. Drawing the rest from reference TRBV9 and TRBJ1-6, the complete variable domain is DSGVTQTPKHLITATGQRVTLRCSPRSGDLSVYWYQQSLDQGLQFLIQYYNGEERAKGNILERFSAQQFPDLHSELNLSSLELGDSALYFCASSALESGGSYNSPLHFGNGTRLTVT.

This clonotype appeared many times. The chain has TRBV7-2 and TRBJ2-5; no reliable D call. The V and J ends lost 2 bases and 1 base respectively, with 11 bases between them. The length of the CDR3 is 15 residues. Germline V gene sequence: CDR1 SGHTA, CDR2 FQGNSA. The CDR3 here is CASSLLENRQETQYF. CDR3 DNA sequence: TGTGCCAGCAGCTTACTGGAGAACCGCCAAGAGACCCAGTACTTC. Looking up the rest from reference TRBV7-2 and TRBJ2-5 gives the full variable domain: GAGVSQSPSNKVTEKGKDVELRCDPISGHTALYWYRQSLGQGLEFLIYFQGNSAPDKSGLPSDRFSAERTGGSVSTLTIQRTQQEDSAVYLCASSLLENRQETQYFGPGTRLLVL.

The sample holds a few counts of this clonotype. V gene TRBV4-1 combines with J gene TRBJ2-1; D perhaps matches TRBD2 (5 bases). The CDR3 extends over 15 amino acids. Germline V gene lookup returns CDR1 MGHRA and CDR2 YSYEKL. Trimming removed 0 bases from V and 5 bases from J, with 11 bases in between. CDR3 bases: TGCGCCAGCAGCCAAGATGTGGGAGTTAACAATGAGCAGTTCTTC. Translated: CASSQDVGVNNEQFF.

V is TRBV7-9 and J is TRBJ2-5, with a possible D match to TRBD2 (5 bases). V lost 5 bases and J 4 bases, leaving 17 bases between the germline ends. The CDR3 consists of 15 residues. Germline assignment: CDR1 SEHNR and CDR2 FQNEAQ (reference sequence). The CDR3 loop is CASSPRLGVGETQYF. The CDR3, as DNA: TGTGCCAGCAGCCCCCGACTGGGAGTTGGAGAGACCCAGTACTTC.

This chain uses TRBV6-6 with TRBJ2-5; TRBD2 is a possible D gene (6 bases). Looked up from germline, CDR1 is MNHNY and CDR2 is SVGAGI (reference sequence). V was trimmed by 2 bases and J by 1 base, leaving 17 bases between them. The CDR3 totals 17 residues. This CDR3 is CASSYPLERGTQETQYF. CDR3 DNA: TGTGCCAGCAGTTACCCACTTGAGCGCGGGACCCAAGAGACCCAGTACTTC.

This clonotype was seen more than once but under ten times. The chain joins TRBV7-2 to TRBJ2-7; the D gene is possibly TRBD1 (6 bases). This CDR3 spans 17 amino acids. Trimming left V 1 base short and J 3 bases short, with 19 bases between. CDR1 and CDR2 from the germline V gene are SGHTA and FQGNSA. CDR3: CASSLVPGQGLFYEQYF. CDR3 sequence (DNA): TGTGCCAGCAGCTTAGTCCCCGGGCAGGGGTTATTCTACGAGCAGTACTTC.

The chain carries TRBV5-6 and TRBJ2-2, with 11 bases fitting TRBD2. In germline, CDR1 is SGHDT, CDR2 YYEEEE. The CDR3 consists of 16 residues. Losses at the gene ends were 4 bases for V and 5 bases for J; bases not matched to a gene: 7. The CDR3: CASSMGVAGGTGELFF. The CDR3 DNA sequence: TGTGCCAGCAGCATGGGGGTAGCGGGGGGGACCGGGGAGCTGTTTTTT.

The J gene is TRBJ2-5, the V gene TRBV7-9; tentatively, D is TRBD1 or TRBD2 (5 bases each). The CDR3 length is 14 residues. Germline CDR1 and CDR2: SEHNR and FQNEAQ (reference sequence). V shed 4 bases and J shed 5 bases, with 14 bases lying between them. CDR3 nucleotides: TGTGCCAGCAGCTCACCACGGGGCTGGGAGACCCAGTACTTC. Translation gives CASSSPRGWETQYF.

The CDR3 sequence is CASSLAYGATSTDTQYF. DNA for the CDR3: TGTGCCAGCAGCTTAGCTTACGGGGCCACAAGCACAGATACGCAGTATTTT. The chain carries TRBV7-6 and TRBJ2-3; D might be TRBD1 or TRBD2, each matching 5 bases. Germline CDR1 and CDR2: SGHVS and FNYEAQ. The CDR3 contains 17 residues. Trimming took 0 bases from V and 0 from J, leaving 13 bases between them.

The chain carries TRBV19 and TRBJ1-3; D is unresolved. Trimming removed 6 bases at V and 0 bases at J, with 9 bases between. Germline-derived CDR1 and CDR2 are LNHDA and SQIVND (reference sequence). This CDR3 contains 14 residues. Here the CDR3 DNA reads TGTGCCAGTAGGTGGACTCACTCTGGAAACACCATATATTTT. This translates into CASRWTHSGNTIYF.

The chain is built from TRBV28 and TRBJ2-1, with 13 bases fitting TRBD2. CDR1 MDHEN and CDR2 SYDVKM come from the germline V gene. The CDR3 has 16 amino acids. The V gene end was trimmed by 5 bases and the J gene end by 12 bases; junction bases not matched to a gene: 13. In nucleotides, the CDR3 is TGTGCCAGCAGTCCCGGGACTAGCGGGGCGGACAGGGGGCAGTTCTTC. It yields the protein CASSPGTSGADRGQFF.